Below are 4 T cell receptor beta chains sequenced from a single sample in a study of T cells expressing NK-cell markers. Following a re-call of the 5' RACE reads, TCRdb has one entry per CDR3 protein and lacks DNA. This sample carries some 410,000 distinct CDR3 sequences, with approximately 7% going to the ten biggest clones. The sample consisted of blood T cells: a sorted CD56 or NKG2C T cell subset, CD4+ or CD8+ T cells, or bulk PBMC T cells (not recorded which). Receptors were obtained from a woman between 18 and 70 years old in good health.

The chain has TRBV5-5 and TRBJ2-2. Germline-derived CDR1 and CDR2 are SGHKS and YYEKEE (reference sequence). The CDR3 consists of 15 residues. CDR3 protein: CASRGNLGDTGELFF.

V usage is TRBV29-1 and J usage is TRBJ2-5; TCRdb calls TRBD1, which cannot be checked without DNA. Per the germline V gene, CDR1 is SQVTM and CDR2 is ANQGSEA. The CDR3 covers 14 residues. The CDR3 reads CSVPSGGPWETQYF.

The V gene is TRBV29-1, the J gene TRBJ1-1; TCRdb selects TRBD1, and the lack of DNA leaves this call unchecked. The germline V gene encodes CDR1 SQVTM and CDR2 ANQGSEA. The CDR3 is 12 residues long. CDR3 region: CSVDLGGAEAFF.

The chain recombines TRBV9 with TRBJ2-1; TCRdb calls TRBD2, which cannot be checked without DNA. Germline-derived CDR1 and CDR2 are SGDLS and YYNGEE. The CDR3 loop spans 15 amino acids. The CDR3 sequence is CASSAGGAFYNEQFF.